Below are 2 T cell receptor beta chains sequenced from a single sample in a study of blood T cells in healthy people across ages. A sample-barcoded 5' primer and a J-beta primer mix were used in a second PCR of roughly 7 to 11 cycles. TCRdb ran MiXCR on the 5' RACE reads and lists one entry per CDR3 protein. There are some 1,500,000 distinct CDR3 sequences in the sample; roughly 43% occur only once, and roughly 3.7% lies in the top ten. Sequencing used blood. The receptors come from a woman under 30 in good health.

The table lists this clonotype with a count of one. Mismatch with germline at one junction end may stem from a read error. CDR3 amino acids: CAGSQVRRQGSYNEQFF. For the CDR3, the DNA is TGTGCCGGCAGCCAGGTCAGGAGGCAGGGCTCATACAATGAGCAGTTCTTC. The chain employs TRBV7-2 and TRBJ2-1, with D perhaps being TRBD1 or TRBD2 (5 bases each). The CDR3 is 17 amino acids. The V gene's germline CDR1 is SGHTA and CDR2 FQGNSA.

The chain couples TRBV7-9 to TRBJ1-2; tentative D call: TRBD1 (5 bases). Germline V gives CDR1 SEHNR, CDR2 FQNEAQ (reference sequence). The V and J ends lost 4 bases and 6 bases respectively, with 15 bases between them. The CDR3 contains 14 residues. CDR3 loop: CASSSGGEGDGYTF. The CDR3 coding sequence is TGTGCCAGCAGCTCAGGAGGGGAGGGTGATGGCTACACCTTC.